This TCR beta chain was recorded in a study of blood T cell repertoires in COVID-19. About the research overall: PBMCs, B-cell-depleted T cells, or T cells provided the cDNA or gDNA that made up the material.

As originally analysed: Estimation of nucleated cell counts relied on the amplification of reference gene primers. Sequenced by immunoSEQ multiplex PCR; TCRdb stores in-frame clones only, minus some. D and trimming come from the DNA, and the V and J calls and clone size come from that table. The sample has around 140,000 clones; 80% to 85% are singletons. A few counts support this clone. This CDR3 has 14 amino acids. Trimming cost V 4 bases and J 0 bases, with 9 bases left between them. Germline-derived CDR1 and CDR2 are LNHDA and SQIVND (reference sequence). The specimen was peripheral blood. This chain uses TRBV19 with TRBJ1-1; perhaps TRBD1 as D (5 bases). The receptor was derived from a woman between 55 and 75 years old with active or convalescent COVID-19. The CDR3 spells CASSRRGLNTEAFF. CDR3 bases: TGTGCCAGTAGTAGAAGGGGATTGAACACTGAAGCTTTCTTT.